This entry lists 8 T cell receptor beta chains sequenced from one sample in a study of blood T cell repertoires in COVID-19. Clones were read by immunoSEQ multiplex PCR, and TCRdb kept only the in-frame ones, dropping some. The sample lists around 310,000 clones, almost 90% occurring once. Sample: peripheral blood. The receptor set was obtained from a woman aged 40 to 50 with COVID-19, enrolled during active disease.

The V and J genes are TRBV11-3 and TRBJ2-2; D not certain. The V and J ends lost 5 bases and 7 bases respectively, with 11 bases between them. The length of the CDR3 is 13 residues. Germline assignment: CDR1 SGHNT and CDR2 YENEEA. CDR3 in DNA: TGTGCCAGCAGCCGTGGGCCCGGCGGGGAGCTGTTTTTT. Its protein product is CASSRGPGGELFF.

The V and J genes are TRBV7-9 and TRBJ2-2, with 9 bases identical to TRBD1. Looked up from germline, CDR1 is SEHNR and CDR2 is FQNEAQ (reference sequence). J gave up 5 bases and V 6 bases, and 10 bases lay outside the gene matches. The CDR3 extends over 16 amino acids. The CDR3 nucleotides read TGTGCCAGCAGGGCTCCGTCGACAGGGGGAACCGGGGAGCTGTTTTTT. Its translation is CASRAPSTGGTGELFF. Drawing the rest from reference TRBV7-9 and TRBJ2-2, the complete variable domain is DTGVSQNPRHKITKRGQNVTFRCDPISEHNRLYWYRQTLGQGPEFLTYFQNEAQLEKSRLLSDRFSAERPKGSFSTLEIQRTEQGDSAMYLCASRAPSTGGTGELFFGEGSRLTVL.

The chain joins TRBV3-1 (or the pseudogene TRBV3-2) to TRBJ1-1; D not certain. V lost 0 bases, J lost 1 base, and 9 bases lay in between. Germline CDR1 is LGHDT and CDR2 is YNNKEL (reference sequence). The CDR3 is 15 residues long. The CDR3 nucleotides are TGTGCCAGCAGCCAAGACCAGGCAGGGAACACTGAAGCTTTCTTT. Translation: CASSQDQAGNTEAFF.

The V and J genes are TRBV5-1 and TRBJ2-1; 8 nucleotides line up with TRBD1. Germline CDR1 reads SGHRS; CDR2 reads YFSETQ. The J segment lost 4 bases and the V segment lost 4 bases, leaving 10 bases of the junction unmatched. This CDR3 comprises 16 residues. The CDR3, as DNA: TGCGCCAGCAGCCCACGGACAGGGACGGTTTACAATGAGCAGTTCTTC. It translates to CASSPRTGTVYNEQFF. Full variable domain (remainder filled in from reference TRBV5-1 and TRBJ2-1): KAGVTQTPRYLIKTRGQQVTLSCSPISGHRSVSWYQQTPGQGLQFLFEYFSETQRNKGNFPGRFSGRQFSNSRSEMNVSTLELGDSALYLCASSPRTGTVYNEQFFGPGTRLTVL.

V gene TRBV27 combines with J gene TRBJ2-1; perhaps TRBD1 as D (6 bases). The V gene's germline CDR1 is MNHEY and CDR2 SMNVEV (reference sequence). The length of the CDR3 is 16 residues. With 0 bases removed from V and 7 bases from J, the gap between germline ends came to 16 bases. The CDR3 DNA sequence: TGTGCCAGCAGTTTATCGAGGGGGACAAAGAGAAATGAGCAGTTCTTC. Its protein product is CASSLSRGTKRNEQFF.

For the CDR3, the DNA is TGTGCCCACAAGAGGGACAAGAGCTCCTACAATGAGCAGTTCTTC. This translates into CAHKRDKSSYNEQFF. This chain uses TRBV6-6 with TRBJ2-1; a possible D gene is TRBD1 (6 bases). CDR1 is MNHNY and CDR2 is SVGAGI in the germline V gene (reference sequence). The CDR3 consists of 15 residues. V lost 11 bases and J lost 0, with 17 bases in between.

DNA for the CDR3: TGTGCCAGCAGCTTAGCACTCCCTCAGGGGAGGGAAGCCCTCCACTTT. Translation: CASSLALPQGREALHF. The J gene is TRBJ1-6, the V gene TRBV13; possibly TRBD1 for D (6 bases). The CDR3 extends over 16 amino acids. The ends were cut back, 1 base at V and 14 bases at J, with 21 bases in the middle. Germline V gene lookup returns CDR1 PRHDT and CDR2 FYEKMQ (reference sequence). The full variable domain, with the rest looked up from reference TRBV13 and TRBJ1-6, is AAGVIQSPRHLIKEKRETATLKCYPIPRHDTVYWYQQGPGQDPQFLISFYEKMQSDKGSIPDRFSAQQFSDYHSELNMSSLELGDSALYFCASSLALPQGREALHFGNGTRLTVT.

V is TRBV15 and J is TRBJ1-3; 9 nucleotides line up with TRBD1. Germline trimming cut 3 bases from V and 4 bases from J; bases unmatched to any gene: 10. CDR3 length equals 17 residues. Germline values: CDR1 LNHNV, CDR2 YYDKDF (reference sequence). The CDR3 here is CATSRALLTGGGNTIYF. DNA for the CDR3: TGTGCCACCAGCAGGGCCCTTTTGACAGGGGGAGGAAACACCATATATTTT.